The rows below give T cell receptor beta chains drawn from one sample of a study of blood T cell repertoires in COVID-19. Sequencing used immunoSEQ multiplex PCR; TCRdb keeps in-frame clones, though not all of them. The sample carries 60,000 or so clones, over 70% recorded once. Sequenced input: peripheral blood. Receptors originate from a human donor in a cohort sampled during active COVID-19. Each CDR3 is given with its conserved first and last residue. D genes are given only for firm matches. Expanded clones are given a class, and other clones once, few, many or no size at all.

TRBV11-2	NA	NA	TRBJ2-7	TGTGCCAGCAGCCCCCCCCGGTTGGAGCAGTACTTC	CASSPPRLEQYF
TRBV19	NA	NA	TRBJ1-1	TGTGCCAGTTCAGATCCGGGAAACCTCATGAACACTGAAGCTTTCTTT	CASSDPGNLMNTEAFF
TRBV7-9	few	TRBD1	TRBJ1-4	TGTGCCAGCAGCTTCCCCGGGACAGGGGATGAAAAACTGTTTTTT	CASSFPGTGDEKLFF
TRBV5-1	NA	NA	TRBJ1-2	TGCGCCAGCAGCTTGGGACAGTTTGATGGCTACACCTTC	CASSLGQFDGYTF
TRBV28	NA	TRBD1	TRBJ1-1	TGTGCCAGCAGACCTCATCAGGGGGTGGTGGCCGCTTTCTTT	CASRPHQGVVAAFF
TRBV3-1/TRBV3-2	NA	TRBD1	TRBJ2-7	TGTGCCAGCAGCCATCCCGGGACAGCCTACGAGCAGTACTTC	CASSHPGTAYEQYF
TRBV19	NA	TRBD1	TRBJ1-1	TGTGCCAGTAGGACAGGGGAATTGAACACTGAAGCTTTCTTT	CASRTGELNTEAFF
TRBV5-1	NA	NA	TRBJ2-7	TGCGCCAGCAGTCTCGTTCGGGGCTCCTACGAGCAGTACTTC	CASSLVRGSYEQYF
TRBV7-2	NA	TRBD1	TRBJ2-7	TGTGCCAGCAGCAACCGGGACAGGGGTAACGAGCAGTACTTC	CASSNRDRGNEQYF
TRBV11-3	once	NA	TRBJ2-7	TGTGCCAGCAGCTTCGGACAGACCTACGAGCAGTACTTC	CASSFGQTYEQYF
TRBV19	NA	NA	TRBJ1-1	TGTGCCAGTAGTATCCAGGGTCTGGACACTGAAGCTTTCTTT	CASSIQGLDTEAFF
TRBV27	NA	NA	TRBJ1-6	TGTGCCAGCAGTTTATCGGAGAAACCCTATAATTCACCCCTCCACTTT	CASSLSEKPYNSPLHF
TRBV4-2	NA	TRBD2	TRBJ2-7	TGTGCCAGCAGCCAAGGTGGTAGCGGGGTCTACGAGCAGTACTTC	CASSQGGSGVYEQYF
TRBV21-1	few	NA	TRBJ1-1	TGTGCCAGCAGCAGACAGACCACTGAAGCTTTCTTT	CASSRQTTEAFF
TRBV15	many	NA	TRBJ2-7	TGTGCCACCAGTAAAAACAGGGACACCTACGAGCAGTACTTC	CATSKNRDTYEQYF
TRBV7-9	NA	NA	TRBJ2-2	TGTGCCAGCAGCTTAGTAGGCAGAGGAGACGCGAACACCGGGGAGCTGTTTTTT	CASSLVGRGDANTGELFF
TRBV3-1/TRBV3-2	NA	TRBD2	TRBJ2-7	TGTGCCAGCAGCCAAGGACTAGCGGCCTACGAGCAGTACTTC	CASSQGLAAYEQYF
TRBV3-1/TRBV3-2	NA	TRBD2	TRBJ2-3	TGTGCCAGCAGCCAAGAGTCTAGCGGGAGTATGTATACGCAGTATTTT	CASSQESSGSMYTQYF
TRBV6-5	few	NA	TRBJ1-2	TGTGCCAGCACCCAAGGGGGGGCGGTCTATGGCTACACCTTC	CASTQGGAVYGYTF
TRBV7-8	NA	NA	TRBJ1-2	TGTGCCAGCAGCTTAGCCGACTCATTAGCCTATGGCTACACCTTC	CASSLADSLAYGYTF
TRBV7-8	NA	NA	TRBJ2-7	TGTGCCAGCAGCTTAAGACACACGAGCTCCTACGAGCAGTACTTC	CASSLRHTSSYEQYF
TRBV28	NA	TRBD1	TRBJ1-2	TGTGCCAGCAGTTGGGGTGAGGGCAGGGGGCCTGATGGCTACACCTTC	CASSWGEGRGPDGYTF
TRBV28	NA	NA	TRBJ2-7	TGTGCCAGCAGATTGGATGAGGTTAACGAGCAGTACTTC	CASRLDEVNEQYF
TRBV11-1	NA	NA	TRBJ2-1	TGTGCCAGCAGCTGGGTCGCAGGGTTAAGGTTCAATGAGCAGTTCTTC	CASSWVAGLRFNEQFF
TRBV14	few	TRBD1	TRBJ1-6	TGTGCCAGCAGCCACATGGGACAGGGAAATTCACCCCTCCACTTT	CASSHMGQGNSPLHF
TRBV28	NA	TRBD1	TRBJ2-5	TGTGCCACACGTGGACAGGTTGTGGAGACCCAGTACTTC	CATRGQVVETQYF
TRBV2	NA	NA	TRBJ2-5	TGTGCCAGCAGTGAAGGGTTACTGCTCACAAACAGGGAGACCCAGTACTTC	CASSEGLLLTNRETQYF
TRBV7-9	NA	NA	TRBJ2-7	TGTGCCAGCAGCCTGCGTGGGCTCTACGAGCAGTACTTC	CASSLRGLYEQYF
TRBV30	NA	NA	TRBJ1-4	TGTGCCTGGAGTGGTGGCAAACTGTTTTTT	CAWSGGKLFF
TRBV9	NA	NA	TRBJ2-3	TGTGCCAGCACCCCGGTAGCCTTCGGCACAGATACGCAGTATTTT	CASTPVAFGTDTQYF
TRBV3-1/TRBV3-2	NA	NA	TRBJ1-1	TGTGCCAGCAGCCGGGCTAACACTGAAGCTTTCTTT	CASSRANTEAFF
TRBV19	NA	NA	TRBJ1-2	TGTGCCAGTAGACTCGGGACAAACTATGGCTACACCTTC	CASRLGTNYGYTF
TRBV7-2	NA	TRBD1	TRBJ1-2	TGTGCCAGCAGCCCTCAGGGGGCAATGGATGGCTACACCTTC	CASSPQGAMDGYTF
TRBV15	NA	NA	TRBJ1-5	TGTGCCACCAGCAGAGTAACCAGGGAATCAGATCAGCCCCAGCATTTT	CATSRVTRESDQPQHF
TRBV19	NA	TRBD1	TRBJ1-2	TGTGCCAGTAATAGACCGGGACAGGGAGGGAATGGCTACACCTTC	CASNRPGQGGNGYTF
TRBV12-2	NA	NA	TRBJ1-2	TGTGCAAGTCGCTTAGCTGGCGGTGACGGCTACACCTTC	CASRLAGGDGYTF
TRBV7-9	few	NA	TRBJ2-7	TGTGCCAGCAGCTCCCACGCAGGGGTTCACTACGAGCAGTACTTC	CASSSHAGVHYEQYF
TRBV7-2	NA	TRBD2	TRBJ2-5	TGTGCCAGCAGCTTAGGGGGGCTAGCGGGCCAGTACTTC	CASSLGGLAGQYF
TRBV7-2	NA	TRBD2	TRBJ2-7	TGTGCCAGCAGTAAATGGGGACTAGCGGGAGTCGAGCAGTACTTC	CASSKWGLAGVEQYF
TRBV23-1	NA	TRBD2	TRBJ2-1	TGCGCCAGCAGTCATCCTCGACTAGCGGGGGCGAAGCAGTTCTTC	CASSHPRLAGAKQFF
TRBV7-9	NA	NA	TRBJ2-7	TGTGCCAGCAGCTCCCCTGGGGGTGGGGGCCACGAGCAGTACTTC	CASSSPGGGGHEQYF
TRBV27	NA	TRBD1	TRBJ2-7	TGTGCCAGCAGTACGAGGACAGGGGGCAGCGACGAGCAGTACTTC	CASSTRTGGSDEQYF
TRBV6-4	NA	NA	TRBJ1-2	TGTGCCGGTTTGAGTGGCTACACCTTC	CAGLSGYTF
TRBV4-3	NA	NA	TRBJ1-5	TGCGCCAGCAGCCAAGGGGGGGGCAAGGATCAGCCCCAGCATTTT	CASSQGGGKDQPQHF
TRBV11-2	NA	NA	TRBJ2-6	TGTGCCAGCAGACGACAGGCCTCTGGGGCCAACGTCCTGACTTTC	CASRRQASGANVLTF
TRBV27	few	TRBD1	TRBJ2-3	TGTGCCACTGCGGACAGGGGAATCACAGATACGCAGTATTTT	CATADRGITDTQYF
TRBV9	NA	TRBD2	TRBJ2-7	TGTGCCAGCAGCGTAGATAGCGGGGGGCCCGCGTACGAGCAGTACTTC	CASSVDSGGPAYEQYF
TRBV29-1	NA	TRBD1	TRBJ1-1	TGCAGCGTTGATGCGGGCAGGGGGCGAGTTGAAGCTTTCTTT	CSVDAGRGRVEAFF
TRBV7-2	NA	TRBD2	TRBJ2-7	TGTGCCAGCAGCCGGCCCCGACTAGCGGGAGTTTACGAGCAGTACTTC	CASSRPRLAGVYEQYF
TRBV7-9	NA	NA	TRBJ1-2	TGTGCCAGCAGCTTAGCAGGGGACATGAATTACGGCTACACCTTC	CASSLAGDMNYGYTF
TRBV27	NA	NA	TRBJ2-3	TGTGCCAGCAGTTTACAAGGACAGAGCACAGATACGCAGTATTTT	CASSLQGQSTDTQYF
TRBV6-5	once	NA	TRBJ2-3	TGTGCCAGCAGTTACTCGACAAAACTCACAGATACGCAGTATTTT	CASSYSTKLTDTQYF
TRBV6-2/TRBV6-3	NA	NA	TRBJ1-2	TGTGCCAGCAGTTACTCGCGCAGGGGCGTAGATGGCTACACCTTC	CASSYSRRGVDGYTF
TRBV18	NA	TRBD1	TRBJ1-5	TGTGCCAGCTCACCTCCCGGGACAGCGAGGGATCAGCCCCAGCATTTT	CASSPPGTARDQPQHF
TRBV7-8	NA	TRBD2	TRBJ2-6	TGTGCCAGCAGCTTAGGGCTAGCGGGGGACTCTGGGGCCAACGTCCTGACTTTC	CASSLGLAGDSGANVLTF
TRBV18	NA	NA	TRBJ1-2	TGTGCCAGCTCACGAAAGAGTTCCGAGGGCTACACCTTC	CASSRKSSEGYTF
TRBV2	NA	NA	TRBJ1-2	TGTGCCAGCATCCCCGAGCCAGCAGGAAGCTATGGCTACACCTTC	CASIPEPAGSYGYTF
TRBV7-6	NA	TRBD1	TRBJ2-5	TGTGCCAGCAGCTCGACGCACAGGGGGCTTGAGACCCAGTACTTC	CASSSTHRGLETQYF
TRBV7-2	NA	NA	TRBJ2-7	TGTGCCAGCAGCTTAGAGTCGGGATTACTGCGATACGAGCAGTACTTC	CASSLESGLLRYEQYF
TRBV5-1	NA	NA	TRBJ1-5	TGCGCCAGCAGCTTCCGGGACGGGGGGTGGCCCCAGCATTTT	CASSFRDGGWPQHF